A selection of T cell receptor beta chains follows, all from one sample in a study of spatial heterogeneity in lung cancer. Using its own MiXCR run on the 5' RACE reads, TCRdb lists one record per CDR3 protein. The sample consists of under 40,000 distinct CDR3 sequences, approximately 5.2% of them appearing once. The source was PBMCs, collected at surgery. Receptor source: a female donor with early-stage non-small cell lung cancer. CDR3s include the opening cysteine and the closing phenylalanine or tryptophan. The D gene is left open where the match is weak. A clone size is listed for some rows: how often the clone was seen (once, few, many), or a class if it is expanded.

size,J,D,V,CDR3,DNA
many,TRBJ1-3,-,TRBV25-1,CASSEGGSGNTIYF,TGTGCCAGCAGTGAAGGGGGATCTGGAAACACCATATATTTT
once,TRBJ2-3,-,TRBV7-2,CASSLSPSDTQYF,TGTGCCAGCAGCTTATCACCCTCAGATACGCAGTATTTT
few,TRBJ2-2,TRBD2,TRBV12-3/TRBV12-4,CASSWEGRGTGELFF,TGTGCCAGCAGTTGGGAGGGGCGTGGCACCGGGGAGCTGTTTTTT
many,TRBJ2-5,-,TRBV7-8,CASTPTTGKETQYF,TGTGCCAGCACCCCGACCACAGGGAAAGAGACCCAGTACTTC
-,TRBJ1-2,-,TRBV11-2,CASSLDLLEAGSDYGYTF,TGTGCCAGCAGCTTAGATCTTCTTGAAGCGGGTTCGGACTATGGCTACACCTTC
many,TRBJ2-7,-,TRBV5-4,CASGEQASYEQYF,TGTGCCAGCGGCGAACAGGCCTCCTACGAGCAGTACTTC
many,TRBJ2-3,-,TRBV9,CASSTRVRGAGTHTDTQYF,TGTGCCAGCAGCACCCGCGTTCGGGGGGCCGGCACACACACAGATACGCAGTATTTT
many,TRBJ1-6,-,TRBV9,CASSVEGNRNSPLHF,TGTGCCAGCAGCGTAGAGGGGAACCGGAATTCACCCCTCCACTTT
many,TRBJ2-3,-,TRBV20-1,CSARVGGGSAEYF,-
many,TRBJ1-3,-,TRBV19,CASTSGLRAENTIYF,TGTGCCAGTACCTCCGGCTTAAGGGCCGAAAACACCATATATTTT
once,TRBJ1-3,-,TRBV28,CASRETRNTIYF,TGTGCCAGCAGAGAGACCCGAAACACCATATATTTT
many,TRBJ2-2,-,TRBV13,CASSLGGPTGELFF,TGTGCCAGCAGCTTAGGGGGACCCACCGGGGAGCTGTTTTTT
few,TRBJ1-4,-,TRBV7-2,CASSYGEANEKLFF,TGTGCCAGCAGCTATGGGGAAGCTAATGAAAAACTGTTTTTT
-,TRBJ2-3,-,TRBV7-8,CASREEEDTQYF,TGTGCCAGCAGGGAGGAGGAAGATACGCAGTATTTT
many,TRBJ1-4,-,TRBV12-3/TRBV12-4,CASSPLMGPNEKLFF,TGTGCCAGCAGTCCTCTTATGGGACCTAATGAAAAACTGTTTTTT
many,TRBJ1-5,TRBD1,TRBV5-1,CASSPGTVSNQPQHF,TGCGCCAGCAGCCCGGGGACAGTTAGCAATCAGCCCCAGCATTTT
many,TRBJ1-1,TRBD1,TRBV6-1,CASSVRQGEAFF,TGTGCCAGCAGTGTACGACAGGGGGAAGCTTTCTTT
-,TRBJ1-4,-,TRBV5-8,CASSLGGWTTNEKLFF,TGTGCCAGCAGCTTGGGGGGCTGGACGACTAATGAAAAACTGTTTTTT
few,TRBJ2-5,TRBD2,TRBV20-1,CSARGTGTSFQTQYF,TGCAGTGCTAGGGGTACCGGGACTAGCTTTCAGACCCAGTACTTC
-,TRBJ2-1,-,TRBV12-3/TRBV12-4,CASSLDGGPSYNEQFF,TGTGCCAGCAGTTTGGATGGGGGGCCCTCCTACAATGAGCAGTTCTTC
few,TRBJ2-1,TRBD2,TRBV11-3,CASSLGGGSHNEQFF,TGTGCCAGCAGCTTAGGCGGGGGGAGCCACAATGAGCAGTTCTTC
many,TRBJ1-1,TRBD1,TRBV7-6,CASSRGTGYSGTEAFF,TGTGCCAGCAGCCGAGGGACAGGGTATTCGGGCACTGAAGCTTTCTTT
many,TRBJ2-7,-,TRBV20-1,CSARDRRGRTYEQYF,TGCAGTGCTAGAGATCGGAGAGGCCGCACCTACGAGCAGTACTTC
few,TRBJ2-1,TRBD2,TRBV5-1,CASSLNSGGANEQFF,TGCGCCAGCAGCCTAAATAGCGGGGGGGCCAATGAGCAGTTCTTC
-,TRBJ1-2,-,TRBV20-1,CSAGRAGANYGYTF,TGCAGTGCTGGCAGGGCGGGGGCTAACTATGGCTACACCTTC
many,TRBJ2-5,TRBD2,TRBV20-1,CSAREQTLAGRETQYF,TGCAGTGCTAGGGAACAGACGCTAGCGGGCAGAGAGACCCAGTACTTC
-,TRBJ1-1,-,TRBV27,CASSFGRFNPEAFF,TGTGCCAGCAGTTTCGGCAGGTTTAACCCTGAAGCTTTCTTT
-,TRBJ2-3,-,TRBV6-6,CASSYVGTTGDTQYF,TGTGCCAGCAGTTATGTTGGGACAACAGGAGATACGCAGTATTTT
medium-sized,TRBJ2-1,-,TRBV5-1,CASSPGDGTFSGNEQFF,TGCGCCAGCAGCCCAGGCGACGGGACCTTTTCGGGCAATGAGCAGTTCTTC
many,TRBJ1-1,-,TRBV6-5,CASSYSPAAPEAFF,TGTGCCAGCAGTTACTCGCCCGCGGCCCCTGAAGCTTTCTTT
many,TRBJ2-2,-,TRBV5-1,CASSLAWGRTGELFF,TGCGCCAGCAGCTTGGCGTGGGGTCGGACCGGGGAGCTGTTTTTT
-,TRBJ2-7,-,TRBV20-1,CSAREYPEQYF,TGCAGTGCTAGAGAATACCCCGAGCAGTACTTC
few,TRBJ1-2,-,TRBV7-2,CASSLVGPGPPNYGYTF,TGTGCCAGCAGCTTAGTTGGGCCAGGGCCTCCTAACTATGGCTACACCTTC
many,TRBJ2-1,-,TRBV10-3,CAISDPRQGGGNEQFF,TGTGCCATCAGTGACCCGCGGCAGGGTGGAGGCAATGAGCAGTTCTTC
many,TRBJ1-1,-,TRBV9,CASSAFDRTTEAFF,TGTGCCAGCAGCGCATTCGACAGGACCACTGAAGCTTTCTTT
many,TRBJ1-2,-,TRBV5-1,CASSLEVAVSGYTF,TGCGCCAGCAGCTTGGAGGTAGCGGTGAGTGGCTACACCTTC
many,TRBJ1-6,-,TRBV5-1,CASSLAGVRNNSPLHF,TGCGCCAGCAGCTTGGCAGGGGTTAGGAATAATTCACCCCTCCACTTT
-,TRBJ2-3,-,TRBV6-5,CASSFGLGTDTQYF,TGTGCCAGCAGTTTTGGGCTAGGAACGGATACGCAGTATTTT
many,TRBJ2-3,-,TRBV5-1,CASSSPLGGQLTDTQYF,TGCGCCAGCAGCTCTCCATTGGGCGGGCAGCTCACAGATACGCAGTATTTT
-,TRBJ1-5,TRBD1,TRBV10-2,CASSDGTGAQPQHF,TGCGCCAGCAGTGATGGGACAGGCGCTCAGCCCCAGCATTTT
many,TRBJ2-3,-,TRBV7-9,CASSPTGLTNTDTQYF,TGTGCCAGCAGCCCAACCGGACTTACGAACACAGATACGCAGTATTTT
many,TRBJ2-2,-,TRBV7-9,CASISGRLDTGELFF,TGTGCCAGCATTTCCGGGAGATTAGACACCGGGGAGCTGTTTTTT
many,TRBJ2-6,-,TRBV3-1,CASSRLQGRANVLTF,TGTGCCAGCAGCCGCCTCCAAGGTCGGGCCAACGTCCTGACTTTC
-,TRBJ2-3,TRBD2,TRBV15,CATSRPRLAGATDTQYF,TGTGCCACCAGCAGACCGCGACTAGCGGGGGCAACAGATACGCAGTATTTT
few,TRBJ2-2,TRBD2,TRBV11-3,CASSSQRGGLAGELFF,TGTGCCAGCAGCTCCCAGCGGGGGGGCCTTGCTGGGGAGCTGTTTTTT
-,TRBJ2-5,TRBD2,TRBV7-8,CASSLGRETQYF,TGTGCCAGCAGCCTCGGGAGGGAGACCCAGTACTTC
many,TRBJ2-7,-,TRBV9,CASSVAEGRAYEQYF,TGTGCCAGCAGCGTAGCTGAGGGAAGGGCATACGAGCAGTACTTC
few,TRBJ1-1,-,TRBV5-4,CASSLMGAPTAPAFF,TGTGCCAGCAGCTTGATGGGAGCCCCGACGGCCCCAGCTTTCTTT
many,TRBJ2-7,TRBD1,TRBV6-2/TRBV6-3,CASRPRDRISYEQYF,TGTGCCAGCAGACCGAGGGACAGGATCTCCTACGAGCAGTACTTC
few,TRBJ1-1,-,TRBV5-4,CASSLGQMNTEAFF,TGTGCCAGCAGCTTGGGACAGATGAACACTGAAGCTTTCTTT
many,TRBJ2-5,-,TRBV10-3,CAITATTGGAQETQYF,TGTGCCATCACCGCTACGACAGGAGGAGCCCAAGAGACCCAGTACTTC
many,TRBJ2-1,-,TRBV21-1,CASSGTVLTLPYNEQFF,TGTGCCAGCAGCGGGACAGTCCTCACCCTCCCCTACAATGAGCAGTTCTTC